This T cell receptor (beta chain) came from a study of T-cell reconstitution after alpha-beta-depleted transplantation in children. Study findings and constraints: After transplant, at about two months, alpha-beta T cells were reportedly derived from several hundred expanded graft clones. Elevated TCRbeta diversity at day 60 was traced, in some patients, to surviving recipient T cells and thymic progenitors. Newly produced T cells mostly accounted for T-cell counts and diversity one year post-transplant.

The V gene's germline CDR1 is MNHEY and CDR2 SMNVEV (reference sequence). CDR3 length equals 15 residues. J was trimmed by 3 bases and V by 6 bases; bases with no gene match: 7. This clonotype was observed once. The antigen is undetermined. Preparation of the TCRbeta library involved a method that used unique molecular identifiers. TCRdb re-called the PCR reads with MiXCR, one entry per CDR3 protein. The sample shows about 1,000,000 distinct CDR3 sequences, about 29% of them seen only once. J is TRBJ2-3 and V is TRBV27, with TRBD2 matching 9 bases. The receptor was isolated from a boy under two years old who had a stem cell transplant for SCID, so the T cells may come from the graft donor. The sequencing here drew on PBMCs, mostly from graft donor cells, taken 360 days after TCRalphabeta/CD19-depleted stem cell transplant. CDR3 sequence (DNA): TGTGCCAGCAGAACTGCGGGGGGGCGTACAGATACGCAGTATTTT. Translating it yields CASRTAGGRTDTQYF.